This TCR beta chain was recorded in a study of T-cell memory formation after mild COVID-19. Study-wide background: Across donors, TCR clusters were largely donor specific.

The CDR3 has 15 amino acids. In germline, CDR1 is SGHKS, CDR2 YYEKEE (reference sequence). Trimming removed 5 bases from V and 6 bases from J, with 18 bases in between. TCRdb reprocessed the 5' RACE reads via MiXCR and lists one record per CDR3 protein. The sample has approximately 480,000 distinct CDR3 sequences; roughly 18% are singletons. This clonotype was seen more than once but under ten times. Its antigen is as yet unknown. Study outcomes and limitations: CD4/CD8 balance held among clones contracting day 15 to 85, and later expanders leaned CD4+.

The TCR was taken from an adult woman who had mild COVID-19 (a few samples of this study predate the infection). Cell type and time point are not known. The specimen was PBMCs or a T cell subset sorted from them (not recorded which). The J gene is TRBJ1-5, the V gene TRBV5-5, with unresolved D. This CDR3 is CASSLTAGRAQPQHF. Here the CDR3 DNA reads TGTGCCAGCAGTTTGACCGCGGGAAGGGCTCAGCCCCAGCATTTT.